This TCR beta chain was captured by sequencing in a study of cytomegalovirus exposure and HLA in healthy donors. Turning to the study itself: In a previous analysis, nearly 120 million unique TCR beta sequences were found from roughly 200 million T cells.

With 60 Vbeta and 13 Jbeta primers, the PCR was carried out. The repertoire was sequenced with immunoSEQ multiplex PCR; TCRdb's copy has only in-frame clones and lacks some. The table lists about 200,000 clones, around 79% of them singletons. The CDR3 length is 15 residues. Germline V gene sequence: CDR1 LNHDA, CDR2 SQIVND (reference sequence). Deletions cut 2 bases from V and 2 bases from J, with 10 bases between. Findings and caveats of the study: Most TCR beta V segments were productive about 87% or about 30% of the time in an earlier analysis. The authors later found TCR association rates varying by HLA locus, with DRB1 most and HLA-C fewest.

Comments on this clone: What it binds is unknown.

V gene TRBV19 combines with J gene TRBJ1-5; D perhaps matches TRBD1 (6 bases). This clonotype originated in a woman between 45 and 65 years old in good health and CMV-seronegative. The sequenced sample was PBMCs. As DNA, the CDR3 is TGTGCCAGTAGTATACGGGGGGCAGGCAATCAGCCCCAGCATTTT. This encodes CASSIRGAGNQPQHF.